This T cell receptor (beta chain) was obtained from a study of shared clonotypes between healthy human individuals. Study information: Per donor, three plates held CD4 naive cells, three held CD4 memory, two held CD8 naive and one held CD8 memory.

Germline V gene lookup returns CDR1 SNHLY and CDR2 FYNNEI. The CDR3 runs 13 residues. Trimming cost V 7 bases and J 7 bases, with 17 bases left between them. About this clone itself: The antigen is undetermined.

The study, taken as a whole, reports: Clonotypes not shared had lower generation probabilities than those common to all four donors. Sorted-subset samples were not fully sequenced, rarefaction indicated. What naive subsets generally showed was a larger estimated richness than memory subsets showed.

Some clones are missing from TCRdb's copy, which holds only in-frame ones; the method was immunoSEQ multiplex PCR. The sample contains about 2.4 million clones, roughly 93% of which appear only once. Sequences were obtained from naive CD4+ T cells from PBMCs. The subset denotes: CD45RA+ positively selected. The sequence came from a man in his late teens or twenties in good health. Some clones in this sample may be carry-over from other donors' samples. The chain has TRBV2 and TRBJ2-7, with D maybe TRBD1 (6 bases). CDR3: CASNPMGAGEQYF. The CDR3 DNA follows: TGTGCCAGCAACCCAATGGGGGCTGGGGAGCAGTACTTC.